This T cell receptor (beta chain) was sequenced in a study of vaccination and CD4 T cells after COVID-19. The wider study: The cells were exposed to overlapping spike peptides originating from SARS-CoV-2, HCoV-NL63, HCoV-OC43 and HCoV-229E for stimulation.

As to this clonotype: Its antigen is currently unknown.

Treatment meaning: roughly 10-day PBMC culture with coronavirus spike peptide pools or control peptides (ViraFEST assay). V trimming: 3 bases; J trimming: 3 bases; junction bases outside the gene matches: 2. The CDR3 runs 13 residues. Germline CDR1 reads LNHDA; CDR2 reads SQIVND (reference sequence). Sequencing of the DNA from cultured CD4+ T cells was carried out with the Oncomine TCR Beta short-read assay. TCRdb itself ran the PCR reads through MiXCR, one entry per CDR3 protein. The sample yields 14,000 to 15,000 distinct CDR3 sequences, about 45% seen once. The receptor was isolated from a human donor who had recovered from COVID-19. The chain joins TRBV19 to TRBJ2-7; 7 nucleotides match TRBD1. Sequencing was performed on CD4+ T cells from blood, cultured in vitro. The CDR3 here is CASSIGTDYEQYF. Written as DNA, the CDR3 is TGTGCCAGTAGTATCGGGACAGACTACGAGCAGTACTTC. The full variable domain, in which reference TRBV19 and TRBJ2-7 provide the parts outside the CDR3, is DGGITQSPKYLFRKEGQNVTLSCEQNLNHDAMYWYRQDPGQGLRLIYYSQIVNDFQKGDIAEGYSVSREKKESFPLTVTSAQKNPTAFYLCASSIGTDYEQYFGPGTRLTVT.